The source of this T cell receptor beta chain is a study of T-cell memory formation after mild COVID-19. This clonotype came up many times. Antigen specificity is unknown. Study-level findings and limits: CD4+ contracting clones were mainly CM and EM; CD8+ ones, EMRA.

The germline CDR1 and CDR2 sequences are DFQATT and SNEGSKA (reference sequence). V lost 3 bases, J lost 1 base, and 6 bases lay in between. The CDR3 has 12 residues. One entry per CDR3 protein results from TCRdb running MiXCR on the 5' RACE reads. This sample yields around 250,000 distinct CDR3 sequences, of which roughly 16% are seen a single time; roughly 23% belongs to the top ten. The specimen was PBMCs or a T cell subset sorted from them (not recorded which). The chain uses TRBV20-1 and TRBJ1-1; TRBD1 might be the D (5 bases). The receptor's source is a man aged 18 to 35 who had mild COVID-19 (a few samples of this study predate the infection). Cell type and time point are not known. Written as DNA, the CDR3 is TGCAGTGCTAGCCAGGGGAACACTGAAGCTTTCTTT. Protein product: CSASQGNTEAFF.